This T cell receptor beta chain is from a study of control samples from healthy donors and cancer patients. The data were produced by immunoSEQ multiplex PCR, yet TCRdb's version contains in-frame clones alone and is incomplete. The sample records tens of thousands of clones, roughly 82% being singletons. CDR3 length equals 17 residues. CDR1 SGDLS and CDR2 YYNGEE come from the germline V gene. Unmatched junction bases numbered 7, after V lost 3 bases and J lost 4 bases. This chain uses TRBV9 with TRBJ2-1; TRBD2 matches 13 bases. Sample: blood. The receptor was derived from a man aged 45-65 years in good health. The CDR3 sequence: CASSAGTSGAFYNEQFF. The CDR3 coding sequence is TGTGCCAGCAGCGCCGGGACTAGCGGGGCCTTTTACAATGAGCAGTTCTTC.